This TCR beta chain was recovered during a study of type 1 regulatory T cells. Study-level background: This in vitro CD4 product, T-allo10, is enriched for Tr1 cells and alloantigen-specific.

Concerning this clonotype: Its antigen is currently unknown.

V lost 3 bases, J lost 5 bases, and 15 bases lay in between. CDR1 DFQATT and CDR2 SNEGSKA come from the germline V gene (reference sequence). This CDR3 spans 14 amino acids. In TCRdb, the reads were re-called with MiXCR into one record per CDR3 protein. The table has approximately 45,000 distinct CDR3 sequences, 9.5% to 15% seen once; the top ten hold just over 8%. Material: cultured non-Tr1 T cells, either the whole culture or a sorted T cell fraction (not recorded which). The clonotype originates from a human donor in good health. The V gene is TRBV20-1, the J gene TRBJ2-3; D might be TRBD2 (6 bases). The DNA of the CDR3 is TGCAGTGCTAGTCGAGCGGGTTCTGTAGATACGCAGTATTTT. It yields the protein CSASRAGSVDTQYF.